What follows are 26 T cell receptor beta chains derived from one specimen sequenced in a study of breast tumors, draining lymph nodes, adjacent tissues. Axillary draining lymph nodes of breast cancer patients supplied the node samples. TCRdb called the multiplex PCR reads again in MiXCR, with one record for every CDR3 protein. The repertoire consists of 83,000 or so distinct CDR3 sequences, with 15% to 20% occurring once and the leading ten covering about 2.5%. The source material was axillary lymph node tissue. The receptors shown here come from a female donor with breast cancer. Some clones in this sample may be carry-over from other donors' samples.

With regard to this clonotype: Since a much larger clone is just one base distant, this may be a read error. No DNA is shown, since the ends of the CDR3 on it are uncertain; the CDR3 is the one TCRdb lists. The J gene is TRBJ1-2, the V gene TRBV6-1; TRBD1 is the table's D call, not checked against the DNA. Germline-derived CDR1 and CDR2 are MNHNS and SASEGT. 15 amino acids form the CDR3, both terminal residues included. The CDR3 loop reads CASSEVFARGIGCTF.

With respect to this clonotype: This may be a read error, as it is one base from a much larger clone. The J gene is TRBJ2-3, the V gene TRBV14, with D tentatively TRBD1 (7 bases). Per germline, CDR1 SGHDN and CDR2 FVKESK. The CDR3 consists of 15 residues. CDR3 DNA sequence: TGTGCCAGCAGCCGGCTTGCAGGGGGAGGAGATACGCGGTATTTT. This codes for CASSRLAGGGDTRYF. The variable domain in full, completed from reference TRBV14 and TRBJ2-3, reads EAGVTQFPSHSVIEKGQTVTLRCDPISGHDNLYWYRRVMGKEIKFLLHFVKESKQDESGMPNNRFLAERTGGTYSTLKVQPAELEDSGVYFCASSRLAGGGDTRYFGPGTRLTVL.

This clonotype has ten or more counts. The chain links TRBV6-2 or TRBV6-3 to TRBJ2-7; 11 positions match TRBD2. In germline, CDR1 is MNHEY, CDR2 SVGEGT. CDR3 size: 14 residues. Trimming took 7 bases from V and 10 from J; bases not matched to a gene: 12. The CDR3 protein is CASTTVRLAGQQYF. Here the CDR3 DNA reads TGTGCCAGCACAACCGTTAGACTAGCGGGACAACAGTACTTC.

This sequence joins TRBV28 and TRBJ1-6; possibly TRBD1 for D (6 bases). V lost 3 bases to trimming and J lost 6 bases, with 15 bases between them. Germline lookup yields CDR1 MDHEN and CDR2 SYDVKM. The CDR3 extends over 16 amino acids. CDR3 nucleotide sequence: TGTGCCAGCAGTTTCCCCCAAGGGGGGGGTAATTCACCCCTCCACTTT. Residues: CASSFPQGGGNSPLHF.

This clonotype was found many times. V and J are TRBV14 and TRBJ2-7; D may be TRBD2 (5 bases). V was clipped by 5 bases and J by 6 bases, with 11 bases between them. Germline V lookup: CDR1 SGHDN, CDR2 FVKESK. This CDR3 is built from 12 residues. CDR3 DNA sequence: TGTGCCAGCAGCGCCTCGGGGTCCGAGCAGTACTTC. It translates to CASSASGSEQYF.

The table lists this clonotype with many counts. This chain connects TRBV20-1 to TRBJ2-5; D is undetermined. This CDR3 has 10 residues. V lost 6 bases and J 2 bases, leaving 4 bases between the germline ends. Germline CDR1 DFQATT, CDR2 SNEGSKA (reference sequence). Written as DNA, the CDR3 is TGCAGTGCCCATCAAGAGACCCAGTACTTC. It is translated as CSAHQETQYF.

In regard to this clonotype: Given a much more abundant clone one base away, this may be a read error. In this CDR3 the conserved last residue, phenylalanine or tryptophan, is missing, so a read error is likely. V is TRBV10-3 and J is TRBJ1-5, with TRBD1 as a possible D gene (5 bases). V was trimmed by 6 bases and J by 3 bases, leaving 12 bases between them. The CDR3 contains 14 residues. CDR1 ENHRY and CDR2 SYGVKD come from the germline V gene. Written as DNA, the CDR3 is TGTGCCATCAGGGCGGGGGGAGACAATCAGCCCCAGCATTCT. Its protein is CAIRAGGDNQPQHS.

This clonotype was counted at least ten times. V usage is TRBV6-2 or TRBV6-3 and J usage is TRBJ1-2; 9 bases fit TRBD1. From germline, CDR1 is MNHEY and CDR2 SVGEGT. The CDR3 covers 15 residues. With 5 bases clipped from V and 2 bases from J, the junction kept 6 bases outside the gene matches. CDR3 protein: CASSPLGTGNYGYTF. In DNA, the CDR3 is TGTGCCAGCAGTCCTCTTGGGACAGGGAACTATGGCTACACCTTC.

This clonotype was seen many times. The V call is TRBV6-5, the J call TRBJ2-5; D tentatively reads TRBD1 or TRBD2 (6 bases each). Germline loops: CDR1 MNHEY, CDR2 SVGAGI. V was clipped by 2 bases and J by 5 bases, with 15 bases between them. This CDR3 has 15 amino acids. The CDR3 DNA reads as TGTGCCAGCAGTTACATCAGGGGCGCGGGGGAGACCCAGTACTTC. Translated: CASSYIRGAGETQYF.

This clonotype was observed at least ten times. This chain links TRBV7-6 with TRBJ2-7; a weak D match, TRBD2 (6 bases). Per the germline V gene, CDR1 is SGHVS and CDR2 is FNYEAQ. This CDR3 comprises 13 residues. Trimming took 5 bases from V and 7 from J, leaving 15 bases between them. CDR3 nucleotides: TGTGCCAGCAGCCTTGGGGAGGCGGGGGAGCAGTACTTC. This codes for CASSLGEAGEQYF. Complete variable domain (other parts from reference TRBV7-6 and TRBJ2-7): GAGVSQSPRYKVTKRGQDVALRCDPISGHVSLYWYRQALGQGPEFLTYFNYEAQQDKSGLPNDRFSAERPEGSISTLTIQRTEQRDSAMYRCASSLGEAGEQYFGPGTRLTVT.

This clonotype was detected many times. The chain links TRBV19 to TRBJ2-7; TRBD1 aligns across 8 bases. Germline V gives CDR1 LNHDA, CDR2 SQIVND (reference sequence). Trimming at V came to 6 bases and at J to 0 bases, leaving 10 bases not matched to a gene. The CDR3 totals 16 residues. CDR3 amino acids: CASRNTDRVNSYEQYF. The CDR3 bases are TGTGCCAGTAGGAATACGGACAGGGTAAACTCCTACGAGCAGTACTTC. The whole variable domain, remainder taken from reference TRBV19 and TRBJ2-7, is DGGITQSPKYLFRKEGQNVTLSCEQNLNHDAMYWYRQDPGQGLRLIYYSQIVNDFQKGDIAEGYSVSREKKESFPLTVTSAQKNPTAFYLCASRNTDRVNSYEQYFGPGTRLTVT.

The table lists this clonotype with many counts. The chain employs TRBV7-9 and TRBJ1-3; D is possibly TRBD1 (6 bases). Looked up from germline, CDR1 is SEHNR and CDR2 is FQNEAQ (reference sequence). The CDR3 contains 16 residues. V lost 2 bases, J lost 0 bases, and 11 bases lay in between. DNA of the CDR3: TGTGCCAGCAGCTTAAGGGGGACCCTCTCTGGAAACACCATATATTTT. Protein sequence: CASSLRGTLSGNTIYF.

V usage is TRBV18 and J usage is TRBJ1-5; 8 nucleotides line up with TRBD1. The CDR3 is 15 amino acids. Trimming at V came to 5 bases and at J to 3 bases, leaving 6 bases not matched to a gene. CDR1 KGHSH and CDR2 LQKENI come from the germline V gene. CDR3 loop: CASSIGQGSNQPQHF. DNA of the CDR3: TGTGCCAGCTCAATCGGACAGGGTTCCAATCAGCCCCAGCATTTT. The entire variable domain, with the rest obtained from reference TRBV18 and TRBJ1-5, is as follows: NAGVMQNPRHLVRRRGQEARLRCSPMKGHSHVYWYRQLPEEGLKFMVYLQKENIIDESGMPKERFSAEFPKEGPSILRIQQVVRGDSAAYFCASSIGQGSNQPQHFGDGTRLSIL.

In the case of this clonotype: A read error is possible here, since a much larger clone lies one base away. V usage is TRBV6-2 or TRBV6-3 and J usage is TRBJ2-7; TRBD2 might be the D (6 bases). The V gene's germline CDR1 is MNHEY and CDR2 SVGEGT. The CDR3 is 12 residues long. V shed 8 bases and J shed 3 bases, with 11 bases lying between them. The CDR3 DNA sequence: TGTGCCAGCGAGGAGGGTTTCTACGAGCAGTACTTC. The encoded protein is CASEEGFYEQYF.

This clonotype was seen repeatedly, ten times or more. The V and J genes are TRBV5-5 and TRBJ2-7; 9 bases agree with TRBD1. Germline V gives CDR1 SGHKS, CDR2 YYEKEE (reference sequence). The length of the CDR3 is 15 residues. The trim removed 1 base at V and 2 bases at J, leaving 4 bases unmatched. CDR3 nucleotides: TGTGCCAGCAGCTTGAGGGGACAGGGACCCTACGAGCAGTACTTC. Its translation is CASSLRGQGPYEQYF. The full variable domain, its missing parts supplied by reference TRBV5-5 and TRBJ2-7, is DAGVTQSPTHLIKTRGQQVTLRCSPISGHKSVSWYQQVLGQGPQFIFQYYEKEERGRGNFPDRFSARQFPNYSSELNVNALLLGDSALYLCASSLRGQGPYEQYFGPGTRLTVT.

With respect to this clonotype: A much larger clone is a single base away; this may be a read error. The conserved closing phenylalanine or tryptophan is absent in this CDR3, likely reflecting a read error. The rearrangement joins TRBV11-1 to TRBJ2-1, with unresolved D. Germline values: CDR1 SGHAT, CDR2 FQDESV (reference sequence). Trimming removed 0 bases at V and 10 bases at J, with 10 bases between. This CDR3 is 13 amino acids long. The CDR3 DNA reads as TGTGCCAGCAGCTTAGCGCTCGCGGCAGAGCAGTTCTCC. The encoded protein is CASSLALAAEQFS.

Note on this clonotype: Given a much more abundant clone one base away, this may be a read error. The CDR3 loop is CAGSFRSLFFAAGDSDEQFF. The CDR3 DNA sequence: TGCGCCGGCAGCTTCCGCAGTCTCTTCTTCGCCGCGGGAGATAGCGATGAGCAGTTCTTC. The chain uses TRBV5-1 and TRBJ2-1, with 7 bases aligning to TRBD2. Germline V gives CDR1 SGHRS, CDR2 YFSETQ. CDR3 length: 20 residues.

This clonotype was picked up a small number of times. The chain combines TRBV4-2 with TRBJ2-3; TRBD2 matches 9 bases. Germline V CDR1 and CDR2: LGHNA, YNFKEQ. This CDR3 region has 18 residues. Trimming took 0 bases from V and 4 from J; bases not matched to a gene: 11. CDR3 sequence (DNA): TGTGCCAGCAGCCAAGATGTAGGGACTAGCTGGTCTCCAGATACGCAGTATTTT. Protein: CASSQDVGTSWSPDTQYF.

This clonotype was observed a single time. No conserved phenylalanine or tryptophan ends this CDR3, so it is likely a read error. The chain combines TRBV27 with TRBJ2-3; D is unresolved. The CDR3 has 15 amino acids. Germline V gene sequence: CDR1 MNHEY, CDR2 SMNVEV (reference sequence). V gave up 5 bases and J gave up 2 bases, with 14 bases separating them. The CDR3, as DNA: TGTGCCAGCAGTCCTAGTTACGGCGACACAGATACGCAGTATCTT. It is translated as CASSPSYGDTDTQYL.

The V and J genes are TRBV5-1 and TRBJ1-1; no clear D. This CDR3 is 14 amino acids long. The V gene lost 0 bases and the J gene lost 1 base, with 7 bases spanning the gap. CDR1 is SGHRS, CDR2 YFSETQ, per germline. The CDR3 region has the DNA TGCGCCAGCAGCTTGGCCTGGGGGAACACTGAAGCTTTCTTT. This translates into CASSLAWGNTEAFF. Variable domain in full (rest from reference TRBV5-1 and TRBJ1-1): KAGVTQTPRYLIKTRGQQVTLSCSPISGHRSVSWYQQTPGQGLQFLFEYFSETQRNKGNFPGRFSGRQFSNSRSEMNVSTLELGDSALYLCASSLAWGNTEAFFGQGTRLTVV.

This clonotype was recorded many times. The rearrangement links TRBV7-2 to TRBJ2-1; D perhaps matches TRBD2 (6 bases). The CDR3 has 16 residues. V gave up 3 bases and J gave up 2 bases, with 14 bases separating them. CDR1 is SGHTA, CDR2 FQGNSA, per germline. This chain's CDR3 is CASSFPGGATYNEQFF. CDR3 coding DNA: TGTGCCAGCAGCTTCCCCGGCGGGGCCACCTACAATGAGCAGTTCTTC.

The gene calls are TRBV27 and TRBJ2-3; tentatively, D is TRBD1 or TRBD2 (5 bases each). V lost 9 bases and J 10 bases, leaving 20 bases between the germline ends. Germline CDR1 is MNHEY and CDR2 is SMNVEV (reference sequence). CDR3 length: 13 residues. CDR3 nucleotides: TGTGCCAGTGGGGCCCGGGCGGGCGATGCGCAGTATTTT. As protein: CASGARAGDAQYF.

In its sample, this clonotype was seen many times. This chain uses TRBV7-9 with TRBJ2-7; D is possibly TRBD1 or TRBD2 (5 bases each). Trimming cost V 5 bases and J 2 bases, with 22 bases left between them. Looked up from germline, CDR1 is SEHNR and CDR2 is FQNEAQ (reference sequence). CDR3 length: 17 residues. The CDR3 nucleotides are TGTGCCAGCAGCATTAAGGCCCGGGACCCGCTCCCCTACGAGCAGTACTTC. Its translation: CASSIKARDPLPYEQYF.

There are many counts of this clonotype. This rearrangement joins TRBV5-1 to TRBJ2-1, with 8 bases identical to TRBD2. V lost 4 bases to trimming and J lost 3 bases; unmatched junction nucleotides: 9. This CDR3 spans 16 amino acids. Germline loops: CDR1 SGHRS, CDR2 YFSETQ. DNA of the CDR3: TGCGCCAGCAGCCTGCAAGCGGGAGTAGACTACAATGAGCAGTTCTTC. This translates into CASSLQAGVDYNEQFF.

This clonotype has just a few counts. Here the CDR3 omits its conserved ending phenylalanine or tryptophan, so a read error is the likely source. The chain recombines TRBV18 with TRBJ1-2; D is ambiguous. The CDR3 is 14 amino acids. Trimming removed 2 bases at V and 4 bases at J, with 11 bases between. Germline CDR1 is KGHSH and CDR2 is LQKENI. The CDR3 DNA follows: TGTGCCAGCTCACCAGCGAGGGAACCCTATGGCTACACCTCC. This sequence encodes CASSPAREPYGYTS.

In this sample, this clonotype turned up a few times. This may come from a read error, since a much larger clone is one base off. The genes are TRBV28 and TRBJ1-2, with 7 bases matching TRBD1. This CDR3 spans 13 amino acids. Trimming took 6 bases from V and 1 from J; bases not matched to a gene: 2. The germline V gene encodes CDR1 MDHEN and CDR2 SYDVKM. The CDR3 sequence is CASSRDSNYGYTF. CDR3 in DNA: TGTGCCAGCAGCCGGGACAGTAACTATGGCTACACCTTC.